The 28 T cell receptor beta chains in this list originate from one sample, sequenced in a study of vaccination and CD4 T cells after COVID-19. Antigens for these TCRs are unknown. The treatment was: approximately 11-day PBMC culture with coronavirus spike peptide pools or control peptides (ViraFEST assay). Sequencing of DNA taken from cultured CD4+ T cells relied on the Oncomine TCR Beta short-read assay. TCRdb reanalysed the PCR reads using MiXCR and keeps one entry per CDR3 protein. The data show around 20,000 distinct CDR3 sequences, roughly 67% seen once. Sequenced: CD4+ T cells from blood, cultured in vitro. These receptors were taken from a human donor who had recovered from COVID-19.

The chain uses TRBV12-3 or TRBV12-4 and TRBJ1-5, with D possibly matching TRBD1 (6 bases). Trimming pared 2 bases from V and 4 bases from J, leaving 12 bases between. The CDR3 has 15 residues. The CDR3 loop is CASSLQGLANQPQHF. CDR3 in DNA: TGTGCCAGCAGTTTACAGGGGTTGGCAAATCAGCCCCAGCATTTT.

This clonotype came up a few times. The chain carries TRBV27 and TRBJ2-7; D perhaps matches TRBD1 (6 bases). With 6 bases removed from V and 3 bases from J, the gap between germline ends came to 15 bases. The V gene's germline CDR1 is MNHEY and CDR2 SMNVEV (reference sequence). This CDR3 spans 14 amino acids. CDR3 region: CASRPGAGDYEQYF. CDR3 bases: TGTGCCAGCAGACCCGGGGCAGGGGACTACGAGCAGTACTTC.

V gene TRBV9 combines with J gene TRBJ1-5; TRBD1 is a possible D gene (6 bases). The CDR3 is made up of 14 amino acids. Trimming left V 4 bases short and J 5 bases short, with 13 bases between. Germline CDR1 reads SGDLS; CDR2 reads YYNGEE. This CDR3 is CASSPEGGDQPQHF. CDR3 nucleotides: TGTGCCAGCAGCCCCGAGGGGGGGGATCAGCCCCAGCATTTT.

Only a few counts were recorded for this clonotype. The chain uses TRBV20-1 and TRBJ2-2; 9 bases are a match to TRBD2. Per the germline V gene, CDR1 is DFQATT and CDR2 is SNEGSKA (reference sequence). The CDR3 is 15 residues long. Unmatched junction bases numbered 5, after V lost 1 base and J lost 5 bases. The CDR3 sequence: CSARVSGRETGELFF. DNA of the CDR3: TGCAGTGCTAGAGTTAGCGGGAGAGAGACCGGGGAGCTGTTTTTT.

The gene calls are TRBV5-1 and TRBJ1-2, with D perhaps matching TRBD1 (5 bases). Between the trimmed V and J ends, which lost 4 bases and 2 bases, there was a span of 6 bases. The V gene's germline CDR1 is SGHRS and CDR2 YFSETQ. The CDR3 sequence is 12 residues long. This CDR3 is CASSRQNYGYTF. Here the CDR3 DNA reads TGCGCCAGCAGCCGACAGAACTATGGCTACACCTTC.

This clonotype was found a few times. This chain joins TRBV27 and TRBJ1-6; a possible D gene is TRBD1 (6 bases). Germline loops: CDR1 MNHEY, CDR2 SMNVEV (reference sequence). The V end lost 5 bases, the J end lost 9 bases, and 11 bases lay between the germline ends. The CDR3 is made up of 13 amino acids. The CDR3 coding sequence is TGTGCCAGCAGTAACAGGGAGACTTCACCCCTCCACTTT. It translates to CASSNRETSPLHF.

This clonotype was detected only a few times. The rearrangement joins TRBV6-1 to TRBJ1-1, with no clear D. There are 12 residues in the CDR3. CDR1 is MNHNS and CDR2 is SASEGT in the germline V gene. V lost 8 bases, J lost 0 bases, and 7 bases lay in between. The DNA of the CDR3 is TGTGCCAGCTTTAGGTTGAACACTGAAGCTTTCTTT. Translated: CASFRLNTEAFF.

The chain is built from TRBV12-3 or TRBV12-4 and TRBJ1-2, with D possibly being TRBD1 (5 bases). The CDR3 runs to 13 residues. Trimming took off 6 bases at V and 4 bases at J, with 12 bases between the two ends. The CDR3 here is CASRAGSGYGYTF. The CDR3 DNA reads TGTGCCAGCAGGGCAGGGTCGGGCTATGGCTACACCTTC.

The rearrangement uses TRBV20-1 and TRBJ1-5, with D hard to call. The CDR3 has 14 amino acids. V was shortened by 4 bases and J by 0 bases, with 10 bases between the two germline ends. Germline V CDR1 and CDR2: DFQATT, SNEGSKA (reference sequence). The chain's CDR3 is CSAIPGNSNQPQHF. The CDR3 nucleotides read TGCAGTGCTATCCCCGGTAATAGCAATCAGCCCCAGCATTTT.

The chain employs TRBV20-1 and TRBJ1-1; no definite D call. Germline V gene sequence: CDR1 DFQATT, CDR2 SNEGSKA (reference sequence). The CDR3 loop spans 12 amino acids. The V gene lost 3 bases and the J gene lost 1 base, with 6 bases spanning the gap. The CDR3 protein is CSASGGNTEAFF. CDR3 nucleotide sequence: TGCAGTGCTAGCGGTGGGAACACTGAAGCTTTCTTT.

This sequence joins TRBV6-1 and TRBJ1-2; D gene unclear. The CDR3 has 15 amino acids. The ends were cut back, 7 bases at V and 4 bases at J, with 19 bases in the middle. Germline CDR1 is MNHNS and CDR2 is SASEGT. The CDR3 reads CASTSYTLSPYGYTF. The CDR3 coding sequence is TGTGCCAGCACCTCATACACGCTAAGCCCCTATGGCTACACCTTC.

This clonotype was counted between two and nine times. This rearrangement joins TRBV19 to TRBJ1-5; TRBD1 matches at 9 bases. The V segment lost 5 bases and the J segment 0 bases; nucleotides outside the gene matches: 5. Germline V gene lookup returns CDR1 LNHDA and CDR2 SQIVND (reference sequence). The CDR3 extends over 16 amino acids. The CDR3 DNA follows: TGTGCCAGTAGTGACAGGGGGACATATAGCAATCAGCCCCAGCATTTT. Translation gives CASSDRGTYSNQPQHF.

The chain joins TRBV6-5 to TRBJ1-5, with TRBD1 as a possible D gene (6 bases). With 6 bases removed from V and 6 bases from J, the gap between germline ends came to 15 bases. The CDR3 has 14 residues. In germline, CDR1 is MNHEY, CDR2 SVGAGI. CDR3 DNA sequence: TGTGCCAGCAGCTACGGGGCAGGGGTTCAGCCCCAGCATTTT. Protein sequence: CASSYGAGVQPQHF.

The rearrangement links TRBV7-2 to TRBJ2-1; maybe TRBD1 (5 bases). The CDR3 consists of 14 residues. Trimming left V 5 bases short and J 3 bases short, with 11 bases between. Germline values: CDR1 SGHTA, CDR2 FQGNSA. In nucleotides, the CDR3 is TGTGCCAGCAGCCAGGGTATCCTCTACAATGAGCAGTTCTTC. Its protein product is CASSQGILYNEQFF.

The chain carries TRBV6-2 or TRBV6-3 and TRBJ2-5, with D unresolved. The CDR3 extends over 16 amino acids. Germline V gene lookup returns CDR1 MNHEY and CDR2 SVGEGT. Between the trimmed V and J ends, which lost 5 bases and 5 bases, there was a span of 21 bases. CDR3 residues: CASSPQTLQSQETQYF. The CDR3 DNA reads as TGTGCCAGCAGTCCCCAGACATTACAAAGCCAGGAGACCCAGTACTTC.

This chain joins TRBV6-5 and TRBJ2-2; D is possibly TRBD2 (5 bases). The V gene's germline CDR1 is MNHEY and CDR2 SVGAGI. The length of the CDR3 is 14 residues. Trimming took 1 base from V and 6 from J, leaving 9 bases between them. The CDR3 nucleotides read TGTGCCAGCAGTTACTTGGCGGAGGCCGGGGAGCTGTTTTTT. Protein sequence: CASSYLAEAGELFF.

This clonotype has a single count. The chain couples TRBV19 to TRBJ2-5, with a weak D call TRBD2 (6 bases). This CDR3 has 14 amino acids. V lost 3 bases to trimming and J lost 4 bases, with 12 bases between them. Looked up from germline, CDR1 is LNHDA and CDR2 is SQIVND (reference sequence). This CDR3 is CASSMDYAGETQYF. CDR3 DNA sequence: TGTGCCAGTAGTATGGACTATGCGGGAGAGACCCAGTACTTC.

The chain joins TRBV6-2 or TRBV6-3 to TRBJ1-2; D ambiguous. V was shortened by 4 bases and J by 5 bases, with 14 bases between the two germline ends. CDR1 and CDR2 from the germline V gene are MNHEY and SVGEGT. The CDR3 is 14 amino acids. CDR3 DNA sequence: TGTGCCAGCAGTTGGACTCGGAGGATATATGGCTACACCTTC. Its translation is CASSWTRRIYGYTF.

DNA for the CDR3: TGTGCCAGCCTCCCCCCGACCACACTGGCCCGGAGGTCCTACAATGAGCAGTTCTTC. This sequence encodes CASLPPTTLARRSYNEQFF. This chain connects TRBV27 to TRBJ2-1, with a weak D call TRBD2 (5 bases). The CDR3 spans 19 residues. Trimming took off 8 bases at V and 1 base at J, with 27 bases between the two ends. Germline V gene lookup returns CDR1 MNHEY and CDR2 SMNVEV (reference sequence).

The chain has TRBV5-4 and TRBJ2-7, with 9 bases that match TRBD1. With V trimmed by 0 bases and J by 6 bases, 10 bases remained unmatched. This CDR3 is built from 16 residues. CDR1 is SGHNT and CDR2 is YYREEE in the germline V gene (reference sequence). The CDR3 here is CASSLGGQGHTGEQYF. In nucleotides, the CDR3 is TGTGCCAGCAGCTTGGGTGGACAGGGGCATACAGGCGAGCAGTACTTC.

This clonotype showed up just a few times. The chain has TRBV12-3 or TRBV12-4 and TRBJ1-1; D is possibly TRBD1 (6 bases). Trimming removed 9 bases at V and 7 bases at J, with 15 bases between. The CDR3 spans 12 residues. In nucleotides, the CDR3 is TGTGCCAGTAACACCCAGGGGTTTGAAGCTTTCTTT. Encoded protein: CASNTQGFEAFF.

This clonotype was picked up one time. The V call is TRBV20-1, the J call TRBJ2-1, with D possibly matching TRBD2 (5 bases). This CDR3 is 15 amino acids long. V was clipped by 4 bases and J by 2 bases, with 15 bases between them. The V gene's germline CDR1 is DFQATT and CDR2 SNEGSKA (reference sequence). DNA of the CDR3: TGCAGTGCTAATGTTATCCGAGGGACCTACAATGAGCAGTTCTTC. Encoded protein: CSANVIRGTYNEQFF.

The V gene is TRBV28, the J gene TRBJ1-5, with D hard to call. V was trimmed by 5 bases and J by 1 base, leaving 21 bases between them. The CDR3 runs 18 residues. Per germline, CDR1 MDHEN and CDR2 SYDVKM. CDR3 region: CASSGPGGSRKSNQPQHF. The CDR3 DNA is TGTGCCAGCAGTGGGCCGGGAGGTAGTCGTAAGAGCAATCAGCCCCAGCATTTT.

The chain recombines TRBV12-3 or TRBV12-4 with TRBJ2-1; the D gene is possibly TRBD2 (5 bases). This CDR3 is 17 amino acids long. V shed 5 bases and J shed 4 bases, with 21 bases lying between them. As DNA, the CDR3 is TGTGCCAGCAGTCTACCTCAGGACTTGAGATCTTACAATGAGCAGTTCTTC. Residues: CASSLPQDLRSYNEQFF.

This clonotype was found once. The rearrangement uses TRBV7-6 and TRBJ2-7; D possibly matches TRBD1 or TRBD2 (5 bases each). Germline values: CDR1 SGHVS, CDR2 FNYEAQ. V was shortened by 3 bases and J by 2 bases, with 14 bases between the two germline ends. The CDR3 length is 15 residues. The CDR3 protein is CASSLARDPAYEQYF. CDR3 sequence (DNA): TGTGCCAGCAGCTTGGCCCGGGACCCCGCCTACGAGCAGTACTTC.

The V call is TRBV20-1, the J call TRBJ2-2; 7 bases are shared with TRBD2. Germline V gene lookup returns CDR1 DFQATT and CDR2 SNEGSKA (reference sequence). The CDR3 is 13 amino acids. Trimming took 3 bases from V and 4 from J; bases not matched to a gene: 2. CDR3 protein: CSASGRSTGELFF. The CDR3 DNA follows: TGCAGTGCTAGCGGGAGGAGCACCGGGGAGCTGTTTTTT.

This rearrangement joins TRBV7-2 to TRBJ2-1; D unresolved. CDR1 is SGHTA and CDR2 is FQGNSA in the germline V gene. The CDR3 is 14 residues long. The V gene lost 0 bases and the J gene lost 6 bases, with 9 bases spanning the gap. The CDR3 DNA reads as TGTGCCAGCAGCTTAGCGTGGGGTGGCAATGAGCAGTTCTTC. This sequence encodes CASSLAWGGNEQFF.

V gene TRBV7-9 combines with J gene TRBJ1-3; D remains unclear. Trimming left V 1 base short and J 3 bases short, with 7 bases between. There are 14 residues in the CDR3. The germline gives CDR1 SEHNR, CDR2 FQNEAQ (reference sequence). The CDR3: CASSLGAGGNTIYF. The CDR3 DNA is TGTGCCAGCAGCTTAGGGGCAGGTGGAAACACCATATATTTT. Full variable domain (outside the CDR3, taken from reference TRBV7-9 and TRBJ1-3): DTGVSQNPRHKITKRGQNVTFRCDPISEHNRLYWYRQTLGQGPEFLTYFQNEAQLEKSRLLSDRFSAERPKGSFSTLEIQRTEQGDSAMYLCASSLGAGGNTIYFGEGSWLTVV.